Following are 21 T cell receptor beta chains from one sample sequenced in a study of CD8+CD57+ T cells in acquired aplastic anemia. Genomic DNA provided the template from which TCR beta VDJ and CDR3 profiles were obtained. In TCRdb, the reads were re-called with MiXCR into one record per CDR3 protein. This table has 180,000 or so distinct CDR3 sequences, under 55% appearing once. The material sequenced was sorted CD4+, CD8+, or CD8+CD57+ T cells (not recorded which) from PBMCs. These receptors were taken from a human donor in good health.

To note about this clonotype: Since a much larger clone is just one base distant, this may be a read error. This chain joins TRBV12-3 or TRBV12-4 and TRBJ1-1, with D possibly being TRBD1 (6 bases). V was trimmed by 8 bases and J by 6 bases, leaving 13 bases between them. CDR3 size: 12 residues. The CDR3 loop reads CASGQSTPEAFF. CDR3 coding DNA: TGTGCCAGCGGACAGAGCACCCCTGAAGCTTTCTTT.

This clonotype was counted a few times. The chain carries TRBV4-2 and TRBJ1-3, with a tentative D call TRBD1 (5 bases). Trimming removed 0 bases at V and 3 bases at J, with 9 bases between. The CDR3 runs 15 residues. The germline V gene encodes CDR1 LGHNA and CDR2 YNFKEQ. The CDR3 DNA is TGTGCCAGCAGCCAAGAAGTAAGGGGTGGAAACACCATATATTTT. This gives the protein CASSQEVRGGNTIYF.

This clonotype was seen only a few times. CDR3 loop: CASSVRDLWVGELFF. CDR3 DNA sequence: TGTGCCAGCAGTGTACGGGACCTGTGGGTCGGGGAGCTGTTTTTT. The chain combines TRBV28 with TRBJ2-2; D is tentatively TRBD1 or TRBD2 (5 bases each). There are 15 residues in the CDR3. The V gene's germline CDR1 is MDHEN and CDR2 SYDVKM. V shed 5 bases and J shed 7 bases, with 17 bases lying between them. The full variable domain, completed using reference TRBV28 and TRBJ2-2, is DVKVTQSSRYLVKRTGEKVFLECVQDMDHENMFWYRQDPGLGLRLIYFSYDVKMKEKGDIPEGYSVSREKKERFSLILESASTNQTSMYLCASSVRDLWVGELFFGEGSRLTVL.

This clonotype was seen ten or more times. The V gene is TRBV7-9, the J gene TRBJ1-1; 10 bases line up with TRBD1. Looked up from germline, CDR1 is SEHNR and CDR2 is FQNEAQ (reference sequence). The CDR3 consists of 15 residues. Unmatched junction bases numbered 5, after V lost 3 bases and J lost 4 bases. The CDR3 reads CASSFDRGHGTEAFF. In DNA, the CDR3 is TGTGCCAGCAGCTTCGACAGGGGGCATGGCACTGAAGCTTTCTTT.

This clonotype was observed many times. The V and J genes are TRBV6-2 or TRBV6-3 and TRBJ2-5; TRBD1 matches 11 bases. V shed 4 bases and J 4 bases; nucleotides not matched to a gene: 5. The CDR3 is 15 residues long. Germline lookup yields CDR1 MNHEY and CDR2 SVGEGT. CDR3 coding DNA: TGTGCCAGCAGTTGGACCGGGACAGGGGGAGAGACCCAGTACTTC. Protein sequence: CASSWTGTGGETQYF.

This rearrangement joins TRBV7-6 to TRBJ1-1, with D possibly matching TRBD1 (5 bases). This CDR3 spans 13 amino acids. Germline CDR1 is SGHVS and CDR2 is FNYEAQ. V lost 1 base to trimming and J lost 8 bases, with 11 bases between them. The chain's CDR3 is CASSLVRGGEAFF. The CDR3 DNA is TGTGCCAGCAGCTTAGTAAGGGGCGGGGAAGCTTTCTTT.

This clonotype occurred a few times. This rearrangement joins TRBV7-9 to TRBJ2-7; D possibly corresponds to TRBD1 (5 bases). The DNA end is a closer match to TRBJ2-5, so the J assignment may be wrong. CDR3 length equals 13 residues. Germline V gene sequence: CDR1 SEHNR, CDR2 FQNEAQ (reference sequence). This CDR3 is CAITVERGETQYF. The CDR3 coding sequence is TGTGCCATCACCGTTGAAAGGGGAGAGACCCAGTACTTC.

The sample holds many counts of this clonotype. J is TRBJ2-1 and V is TRBV20-1; 11 nucleotides align to TRBD2. This CDR3 spans 15 amino acids. V trimming: 5 bases; J trimming: 0 bases; junction bases outside the gene matches: 3. Germline CDR1 and CDR2: DFQATT and SNEGSKA (reference sequence). The CDR3 region has the DNA TGCAGTGCTCGGACTAGCGGGTCCTCCTACAATGAGCAGTTCTTC. The encoded protein is CSARTSGSSYNEQFF.

The CDR3: CSARFSGATYEQYF. The CDR3 DNA sequence: TGCAGTGCTAGATTTAGCGGGGCAACCTACGAGCAGTACTTC. The chain combines TRBV20-1 with TRBJ2-7; 8 positions agree with TRBD2. Per the germline V gene, CDR1 is DFQATT and CDR2 is SNEGSKA (reference sequence). V lost 2 bases and J lost 2; bases outside the gene matches: 5. There are 14 residues in the CDR3.

This clonotype was recorded many times. V is TRBV9 and J is TRBJ2-7; TRBD2 might be the D (7 bases). Germline CDR1 and CDR2: SGDLS and YYNGEE. The length of the CDR3 is 13 residues. With 2 bases removed from V and 5 bases from J, the gap between germline ends came to 11 bases. As DNA, the CDR3 is TGTGCCAGCAGCGTGGGGGGGGCCCACGAGCAGTACTTC. Encoded protein: CASSVGGAHEQYF.

The chain employs TRBV6-1 and TRBJ2-7; D tentatively reads TRBD1 or TRBD2 (5 bases each). From germline, CDR1 is MNHNS and CDR2 SASEGT. Trimming left V 6 bases short and J 6 bases short, with 12 bases between. The CDR3 covers 12 residues. The CDR3 DNA is TGTGCCAGCAGGCACAACGGGGCCGAGCAGTACTTC. Translated, it gives CASRHNGAEQYF.

This clonotype has a single count. The chain couples TRBV13 to TRBJ1-2; D remains unclear. Per germline, CDR1 PRHDT and CDR2 FYEKMQ (reference sequence). This CDR3 spans 11 amino acids. V gave up 6 bases and J gave up 13 bases, with 15 bases separating them. The CDR3 coding sequence is TGTGCCAGCAGTGAATCGGTGGCAGCCACCTTC. Its translation is CASSESVAATF.

J is TRBJ2-6 and V is TRBV12-3 or TRBV12-4; 7 nucleotides match TRBD1. With V trimmed by 6 bases and J by 4 bases, 12 bases remained unmatched. The CDR3 extends over 17 amino acids. The CDR3 reads CASSAIRQGRGANVLTF. The CDR3 DNA reads as TGTGCCAGCAGCGCCATTCGACAGGGAAGGGGGGCCAACGTCCTGACTTTC.

This clonotype was recorded at least ten times. V is TRBV11-3 and J is TRBJ2-1; 7 nucleotides match TRBD2. The V segment lost 8 bases and the J segment 2 bases; nucleotides outside the gene matches: 3. The germline V gene encodes CDR1 SGHNT and CDR2 YENEEA. This CDR3 comprises 13 residues. The CDR3 DNA reads as TGTGCCAGCGGCGGGAGTCCCTACAATGAGCAGTTCTTC. It specifies CASGGSPYNEQFF. The variable domain in full, completed from reference TRBV11-3 and TRBJ2-1, reads EAGVVQSPRYKIIEKKQPVAFWCNPISGHNTLYWYLQNLGQGPELLIRYENEEAVDDSQLPKDRFSAERLKGVDSTLKIQPAELGDSAVYLCASGGSPYNEQFFGPGTRLTVL.

There are many counts of this clonotype. The rearrangement joins TRBV7-2 to TRBJ1-1; D gene unclear. The V end was cut by 1 base, the J end by 8 bases, with 11 bases between. CDR1 SGHTA and CDR2 FQGNSA come from the germline V gene. This CDR3 has 13 residues. The CDR3 protein is CASSLGGRLEAFF. For the CDR3, the DNA is TGTGCCAGCAGCTTAGGAGGGCGCCTAGAAGCTTTCTTT.

As concerns this clonotype: With a much larger clone just one base away, this may be a read error. The chain recombines TRBV5-1 with TRBJ2-2, with D hard to call. The CDR3 sequence is 16 residues long. Trimming stripped 1 base from V and 6 bases from J, with 16 bases between. CDR1 and CDR2 from the germline V gene are SGHRS and YFSETQ. The CDR3 reads CASSLNGDGDAGELFF. The CDR3 nucleotides are TGCGCCAGCAGCTTGAATGGGGATGGCGACGCCGGGGAGCTGTTTTTT.

This clonotype was recorded at least ten times. The rearrangement joins TRBV5-1 to TRBJ2-5; D may be TRBD1 (6 bases). CDR3 length: 15 residues. Trimming took off 4 bases at V and 2 bases at J, with 15 bases between the two ends. Germline-derived CDR1 and CDR2 are SGHRS and YFSETQ. The CDR3 sequence: CASSTHGQLQETQYF. The CDR3 bases are TGCGCCAGCAGCACACACGGACAGTTACAAGAGACCCAGTACTTC.

In its sample, this clonotype was seen many times. The V gene is TRBV20-1, the J gene TRBJ2-3; unclear D gene. Germline V gene lookup returns CDR1 DFQATT and CDR2 SNEGSKA (reference sequence). V lost 2 bases, J lost 1 base, and 10 bases lay in between. CDR3 length: 14 amino acids. CDR3 nucleotides: TGCAGTGCTAGATCTCAACCTGGCACAGATACGCAGTATTTT. Its translation: CSARSQPGTDTQYF.

The rearrangement joins TRBV20-1 to TRBJ1-1, with unresolved D. Deletions cut 6 bases from V and 4 bases from J, with 24 bases between. The CDR3 is 16 amino acids. The germline CDR1 and CDR2 sequences are DFQATT and SNEGSKA (reference sequence). CDR3 sequence: CSASSELGMRITEAFF. The CDR3 DNA reads TGCAGTGCCAGCAGTGAACTCGGGATGAGGATCACTGAAGCTTTCTTT.

The V and J genes are TRBV19 and TRBJ2-7; 12 bases map to TRBD1. The junction had 2 bases not matched to a gene; V was cut back by 3 bases and J by 5 bases. Germline V gives CDR1 LNHDA, CDR2 SQIVND (reference sequence). The CDR3 consists of 14 residues. CDR3 residues: CASSMGTGGNEQYF. The CDR3 coding sequence is TGTGCCAGTAGTATGGGGACAGGGGGCAACGAGCAGTACTTC. The variable domain in full, completed from reference TRBV19 and TRBJ2-7, reads DGGITQSPKYLFRKEGQNVTLSCEQNLNHDAMYWYRQDPGQGLRLIYYSQIVNDFQKGDIAEGYSVSREKKESFPLTVTSAQKNPTAFYLCASSMGTGGNEQYFGPGTRLTVT.

This clonotype turned up a few times. This sequence joins TRBV10-3 and TRBJ1-2, with D unresolved. Germline V gives CDR1 ENHRY, CDR2 SYGVKD. The CDR3 runs 14 residues. Between the trimmed V and J ends, which lost 2 bases and 4 bases, there was a span of 11 bases. The CDR3 loop reads CAISEETDRYGYTF. The DNA for the CDR3 is TGTGCCATCAGTGAGGAGACGGACCGCTATGGCTACACCTTC.